A selection of T cell receptor beta chains follows, all from one sample in a study of blood T cell repertoires in COVID-19. TCRdb keeps only in-frame clones here, not all; method: immunoSEQ multiplex PCR. Among 100,000 to 150,000 clones, about 81% were seen once, and the ten largest hold about a sixth. Sequencing was carried out using peripheral blood. The receptor set was obtained from a man aged 30 to 45 with COVID-19, enrolled during active disease. Each CDR3 is given with its conserved first and last residue. A D gene is named only where the DNA matches it firmly. Only part of the rows carry a size: once, few, many, or a class if the clone is expanded.

D gene,V gene,J gene,clone size,CDR3 DNA,CDR3 protein
.,TRBV6-5,TRBJ2-1,once,TGTGCCAGCAGTTACGGGGGAGGCACCCCCTACAATGAGCAGTTCTTC,CASSYGGGTPYNEQFF
.,TRBV4-1,TRBJ1-3,.,TGCGCCAGCAGCCCCATCGAGGTGTCTGGAAACACCATATATTTT,CASSPIEVSGNTIYF
TRBD1,TRBV9,TRBJ2-7,.,TGTGCCAGCGGTGGTGGACAGGGGGCCTACGAGCAGTACTTC,CASGGGQGAYEQYF
TRBD1,TRBV4-3,TRBJ1-1,.,TGCGCCAGCAGCCAAGAAACAGGGGACACTGAAGCTTTCTTT,CASSQETGDTEAFF
TRBD1,TRBV5-1,TRBJ1-1,.,TGCGCCAGCAGGGACAGGGGAACTGAAGCTTTCTTT,CASRDRGTEAFF
.,TRBV5-4,TRBJ2-3,.,TGTGCCAGCAGCTTACGGACAGATACGCAGTATTTT,CASSLRTDTQYF
.,TRBV5-1,TRBJ2-5,.,TGCGCCAGCAGCTTGGTGGTGGGGGCCCAAGAGACCCAGTACTTC,CASSLVVGAQETQYF
TRBD1,TRBV11-3,TRBJ1-3,.,TGTGCCAGCAGCTTAGAGGGGACAGCTGGAAACACCATATATTTT,CASSLEGTAGNTIYF
TRBD2,TRBV4-1,TRBJ2-2,.,TGCGCCAGCAGCCAAGCTGGCACCGAGCTAGCGGGGAATACCGGGGAGCTGTTTTTT,CASSQAGTELAGNTGELFF
.,TRBV4-1,TRBJ1-2,.,TGCGCCAGCAGCCTCCAGGTCGGGGGGGGCGGCTATGGCTACACCTTC,CASSLQVGGGGYGYTF